Listed below are T cell receptor beta chains from one sample, sequenced in a study of T-cell reconstitution after alpha-beta-depleted transplantation in children. MiXCR was run by TCRdb on the PCR reads, yielding one entry per CDR3 protein. The sample shows over 450,000 distinct CDR3 sequences, roughly a tenth of them seen only once. Material: PBMCs, obtained before TCRalphabeta/CD19-depleted stem cell transplant. The receptors stem from a child aged 2-15 years with inherited bone marrow failure, due to receive a stem cell transplant. CDR3s include the opening cysteine and the closing phenylalanine or tryptophan. The D gene is left open where the match is weak. Not every row has a clone size; where given, it reads once, few, many or a size class.

V gene,clone size,J gene,D gene,CDR3 DNA,CDR3 protein
TRBV7-2,many,TRBJ2-4,NA,TGTGCCAGCAGCTTTAACAGGGAGGACATTCAGTACTTC,CASSFNREDIQYF
TRBV11-2,many,TRBJ1-5,TRBD1,TGTGCCAGCAGCTTAAGGGCAGGGGGGAATCAGCCCCAGCATTTT,CASSLRAGGNQPQHF
TRBV19,NA,TRBJ1-2,NA,TGTGCCAGTAGTAGGGGACAACGCGGTGGCTACACCTTC,CASSRGQRGGYTF
TRBV5-5,NA,TRBJ2-5,NA,TGTGCCAGCACCCACCGAGGGGGAGAGACCCAGTACTTC,CASTHRGGETQYF
TRBV7-2,many,TRBJ1-5,NA,TGTGCCAGCAGCTTAGAGCCTCCGGGGCCCCTTAATCAGCCCCAGCATTTT,CASSLEPPGPLNQPQHF
TRBV5-1,many,TRBJ2-3,NA,TGCGCCAGCAGCTTGGGATTCGAAGCGTATTTT,CASSLGFEAYF
TRBV15,many,TRBJ2-2,TRBD2,TGTGCCACCAGCTCCTGGGAGCTAGCGGGAGTGGGCGGGGAGCTGTTTTTT,CATSSWELAGVGGELFF
TRBV19,NA,TRBJ2-1,NA,NA,CASSTPDLHQQFF
TRBV20-1,few,TRBJ2-5,NA,TGCAGTGCTAGGGCTAGGTGGGGAGAAAACAAGGGCTCATTCGAGACCCAGTACTTC,CSARARWGENKGSFETQYF
TRBV6-1,many,TRBJ1-1,TRBD1,TGTGCCAGCATTCCGGGACAGGGGCTGAACACTGAAGCTTTCTTT,CASIPGQGLNTEAFF
TRBV10-2,once,TRBJ2-1,NA,TGCGCCAGCAGGGCACCAAGGGATGAGCAGTTCTTC,CASRAPRDEQFF
TRBV27,NA,TRBJ2-2,NA,TGTGCCAGCAGTTTATCGGTTATAGGCACAATCGCGAACACCGGGGAGCTGTTTTTT,CASSLSVIGTIANTGELFF
TRBV20-1,many,TRBJ2-3,NA,TGCAGTGCTGGCGTTGGCGGGGAGCAGTATTTT,CSAGVGGEQYF
TRBV7-8,many,TRBJ2-7,TRBD2,TGTGCCAGCAGCTCAACCCGGGAAAGCGGGAGCTACGAGCAGTACTTC,CASSSTRESGSYEQYF
TRBV11-2,many,TRBJ1-5,TRBD1,TGTGCCAGCAGCTTAGAAGCGCGGGGGACAGGGGGCTTTAGGAATCAGCCCCAGCATTTT,CASSLEARGTGGFRNQPQHF
TRBV18,NA,TRBJ2-2,TRBD2,TGTGCCAGCTCACCACGGCTAGCGGGAGCGGACACCGGGGAGCTGTTTTTT,CASSPRLAGADTGELFF
TRBV7-8,NA,TRBJ2-7,NA,TGTGCCAGCAGCCCCCGGGACACGAGTCACGAGCAGTACTTC,CASSPRDTSHEQYF
TRBV6-1,many,TRBJ2-5,NA,TGTGCCAGCAGTGATTGGACAGAACAAGAGACCCAGTACTTC,CASSDWTEQETQYF
TRBV5-5,few,TRBJ2-6,TRBD1,TGTGCCAGCAGCTTGCACAGGGGGAACTCTGGGGCCAACGTCCTGACTTTC,CASSLHRGNSGANVLTF
TRBV28,many,TRBJ2-5,TRBD1,TGTGCCAGCAGTTCGCCCTCCGGGACAGGGGAAGAGACCCAGTACTTC,CASSSPSGTGEETQYF
TRBV20-1,NA,TRBJ2-5,TRBD2,TGCAGTGCTACTGATCCCGGGACTAGCCACCAAGAGACCCAGTACTTC,CSATDPGTSHQETQYF
TRBV4-1,many,TRBJ1-6,NA,TGCGCCAGCACCCTACTAGGCTCCTATAATTCACCCCTCCACTTT,CASTLLGSYNSPLHF
TRBV5-6,NA,TRBJ2-5,TRBD2,TGTGCCAGCAGCTCTTATGCGGGAGGAGAGACCCAGTACTTC,CASSSYAGGETQYF
TRBV27,few,TRBJ2-7,TRBD1,TGTGCCAGCAGTTCGACAGGGGTAGGGTACGAGCAGTACTTC,CASSSTGVGYEQYF
TRBV10-3,NA,TRBJ1-2,NA,TGTGCCATCAGTGTAGTGGGAAACTATGGCTACACCTTC,CAISVVGNYGYTF
TRBV4-3,NA,TRBJ1-1,TRBD1,TGCGCCAGCAGCACCCGGGACAGGGAAAGCGCTGAAGCTTTCTTT,CASSTRDRESAEAFF
TRBV7-8,many,TRBJ1-3,NA,TGTGCCAGCAGCTTAGCGCGGGCGGCCTGGGGAAACACCATATATTTT,CASSLARAAWGNTIYF
TRBV27,many,TRBJ1-6,NA,TGTGCCAGCAGTTTTTTACTCAATTCACCCCTCCACTTT,CASSFLLNSPLHF